One sample yielded the 8 T cell receptor beta chains listed below, sequenced in a study of a mutant IDH1 vaccine in newly diagnosed glioma. Data came from immunoSEQ multiplex PCR; TCRdb stores just in-frame clones and leaves some out. The sample yields tens of thousands of clones, 78% seen once. Time point here: week 5, during vaccination. Mutant IDH1 20-mer peptide, at 300 ug, made up each vaccine dose, with topical imiquimod. Antigens of these TCRs are unknown. Material: PBMCs, obtained from a glioma patient whose treatment included an IDH1 peptide vaccine. The receptors come from a woman aged 40 to 50 with glioma.

This clone was found once. The gene calls are TRBV23-1 and TRBJ1-6; D remains ambiguous. TRBV23-1 is filed as an ORF, its function uncertain. The CDR3 sequence is 11 residues long. V was clipped by 7 bases and J by 13 bases, with 11 bases between them. CDR3 bases: TGCGCCAGCAAGACCTTGGGCCCCCTCCACTTT. It translates to CASKTLGPLHF.

This clone was counted only a few times. The chain has TRBV5-5 and TRBJ1-4; perhaps TRBD1 as D (6 bases). This CDR3 is built from 14 residues. Germline V gene data show CDR1 as SGHKS and CDR2 as YYEKEE (reference sequence). V dropped 3 bases and J dropped 8 bases, with 14 bases sitting between them. Here the CDR3 reads CASSWGPGGEKLFF. For the CDR3, the DNA is TGTGCCAGCAGCTGGGGACCCGGGGGCGAAAAACTGTTTTTT.

This clone came up once. The CDR3 coding sequence is TGTGCCAGCAGTGACTTCACCGGGGAGCTGTTTTTT. Residues: CASSDFTGELFF. The chain uses TRBV6-4 and TRBJ2-2; D is uncertain. V lost 1 base to trimming and J lost 4 bases, with 1 base between them. The CDR3 is 12 amino acids. Germline lookup yields CDR1 MRHNA and CDR2 SNTAGT.

The V call is TRBV7-2, the J call TRBJ2-1, with 8 bases lining up with TRBD2. CDR1 SGHTA and CDR2 FQGNSA come from the germline V gene. The V and J ends lost 2 bases and 5 bases, in that order; junction bases with no gene match: 5. This CDR3 spans 15 amino acids. For the CDR3, the DNA is TGTGCCAGCAGCTTAAGGCGGGGGGCGAACAATGAGCAGTTCTTC. Translation gives CASSLRRGANNEQFF.

The J gene is TRBJ1-5, the V gene TRBV16, with a weak D call TRBD1 (6 bases). The V gene's germline CDR1 is KGHSY and CDR2 FQNENV. Trimming stripped 2 bases from V and 1 base from J, with 12 bases between. This CDR3 has 16 amino acids. CDR3 in amino acids: CASSQGGRQSNQPQHF. CDR3 nucleotides: TGTGCCAGCAGCCAAGGGGGGCGGCAGAGCAATCAGCCCCAGCATTTT. Full variable domain (outside the CDR3, taken from reference TRBV16 and TRBJ1-5): GEEVAQTPKHLVRGEGQKAKLYCAPIKGHSYVFWYQQVLKNEFKFLISFQNENVFDETGMPKERFSAKCLPNSPCSLEIQATKLEDSAVYFCASSQGGRQSNQPQHFGDGTRLSIL.

The chain couples TRBV2 to TRBJ2-7, with D unclear. Per the germline V gene, CDR1 is SNHLY and CDR2 is FYNNEI. V lost 6 bases and J lost 0, with 12 bases in between. The CDR3 spans 14 residues. CDR3 DNA: TGTGCCAGCAGAAGGGAACCTAGCTCCTACGAGCAGTACTTC. Amino acid sequence: CASRREPSSYEQYF.

The chain joins TRBV5-1 to TRBJ1-3; 7 bases fit TRBD1. Per germline, CDR1 SGHRS and CDR2 YFSETQ. V lost 3 bases and J lost 0; bases outside the gene matches: 3. The CDR3 runs to 15 residues. CDR3 loop: CASSSTGRSGNTIYF. The CDR3 DNA is TGCGCCAGCAGCTCGACAGGGCGCTCTGGAAACACCATATATTTT.

The genes are TRBV6-6 and TRBJ1-1; 12 bases fit TRBD1. V was pared by 2 bases and J by 11 bases, with 9 bases of the junction left unmatched. CDR3 length equals 15 residues. Germline loops: CDR1 MNHNY, CDR2 SVGAGI (reference sequence). CDR3 coding DNA: TGTGCCAGCAGTTACGGATGGGACAGGGGGCAGGAGGCTTTCTTT. Protein: CASSYGWDRGQEAFF.